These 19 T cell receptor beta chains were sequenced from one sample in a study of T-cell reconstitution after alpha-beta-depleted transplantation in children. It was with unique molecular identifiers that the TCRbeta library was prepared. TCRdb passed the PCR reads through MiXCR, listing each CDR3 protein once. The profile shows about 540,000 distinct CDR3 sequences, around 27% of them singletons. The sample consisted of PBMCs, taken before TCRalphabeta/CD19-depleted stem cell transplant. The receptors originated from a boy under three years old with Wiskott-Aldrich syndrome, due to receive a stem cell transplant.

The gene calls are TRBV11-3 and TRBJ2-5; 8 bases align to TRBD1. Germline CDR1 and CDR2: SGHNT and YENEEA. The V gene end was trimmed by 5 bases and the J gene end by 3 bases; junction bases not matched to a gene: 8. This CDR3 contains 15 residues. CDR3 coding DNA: TGTGCCAGCAGCGCGGGACAGGTCGAGAAAGAGACCCAGTACTTC. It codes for CASSAGQVEKETQYF.

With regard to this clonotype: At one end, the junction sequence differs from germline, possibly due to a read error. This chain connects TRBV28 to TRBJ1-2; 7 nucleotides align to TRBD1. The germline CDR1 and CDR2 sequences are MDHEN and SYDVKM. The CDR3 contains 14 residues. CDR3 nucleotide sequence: TGTGCCAGCAGTTTTGGCAGGGGGGGCTATGGCCACACCTTC. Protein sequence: CASSFGRGGYGHTF.

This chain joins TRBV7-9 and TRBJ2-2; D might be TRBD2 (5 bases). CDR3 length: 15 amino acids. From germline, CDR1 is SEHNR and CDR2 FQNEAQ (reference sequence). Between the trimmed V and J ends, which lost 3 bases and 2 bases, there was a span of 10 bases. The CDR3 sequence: CASSFGGPNTGELFF. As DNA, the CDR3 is TGTGCCAGCAGCTTTGGCGGGCCCAACACCGGGGAGCTGTTTTTT.

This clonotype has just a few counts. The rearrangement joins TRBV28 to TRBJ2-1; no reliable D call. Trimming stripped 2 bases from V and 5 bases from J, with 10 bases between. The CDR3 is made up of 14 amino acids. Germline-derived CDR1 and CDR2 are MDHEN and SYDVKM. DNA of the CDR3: TGTGCCAGCAGTTTAAAGCCGGTCCACAATGAGCAGTTCTTC. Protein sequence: CASSLKPVHNEQFF.

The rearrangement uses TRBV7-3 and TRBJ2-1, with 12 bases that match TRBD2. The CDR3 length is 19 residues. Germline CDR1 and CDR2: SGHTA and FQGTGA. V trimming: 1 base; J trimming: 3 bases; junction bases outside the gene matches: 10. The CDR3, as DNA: TGTGCCAGCAGCTTAAAGGGTCTAGCGGGAGGGCCCCGCTACAATGAGCAGTTCTTC. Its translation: CASSLKGLAGGPRYNEQFF.

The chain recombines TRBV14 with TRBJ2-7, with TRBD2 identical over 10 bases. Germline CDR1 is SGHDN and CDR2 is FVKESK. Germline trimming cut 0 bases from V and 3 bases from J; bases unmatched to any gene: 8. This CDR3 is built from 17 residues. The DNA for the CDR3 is TGTGCCAGCAGCCAAGACCTGGCACTAGCGGGGCTCTACGAGCAGTACTTC. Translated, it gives CASSQDLALAGLYEQYF.

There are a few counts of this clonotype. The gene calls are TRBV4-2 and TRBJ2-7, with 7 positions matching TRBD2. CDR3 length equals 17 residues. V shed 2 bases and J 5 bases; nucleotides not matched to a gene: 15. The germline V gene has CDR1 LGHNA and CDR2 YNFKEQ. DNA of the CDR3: TGTGCCAGCAGCCAACTAGCGGTTATCGATCAAGTTAACGAGCAGTACTTC. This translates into CASSQLAVIDQVNEQYF.

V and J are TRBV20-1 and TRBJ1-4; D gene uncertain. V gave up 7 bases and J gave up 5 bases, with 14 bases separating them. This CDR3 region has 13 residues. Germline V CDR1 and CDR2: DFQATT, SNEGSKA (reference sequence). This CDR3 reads CSGRRGRNEKLFF. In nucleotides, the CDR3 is TGCAGTGGTCGTAGAGGCCGGAATGAAAAACTGTTTTTT.

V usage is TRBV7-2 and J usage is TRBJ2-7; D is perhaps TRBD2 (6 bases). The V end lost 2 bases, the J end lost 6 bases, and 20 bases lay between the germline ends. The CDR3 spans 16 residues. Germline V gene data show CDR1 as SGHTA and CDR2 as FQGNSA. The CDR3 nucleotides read TGTGCCAGCAGCTTAAGAAGCCCCAGTTTGGGACTCGAGCAGTACTTC. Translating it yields CASSLRSPSLGLEQYF.

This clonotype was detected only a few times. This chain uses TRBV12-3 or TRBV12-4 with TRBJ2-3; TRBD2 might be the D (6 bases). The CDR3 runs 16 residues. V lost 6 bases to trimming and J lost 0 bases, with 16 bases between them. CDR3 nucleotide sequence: TGTGCCAGCAGCCAGGCGCGGGGTCTGAGCACAGATACGCAGTATTTT. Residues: CASSQARGLSTDTQYF.

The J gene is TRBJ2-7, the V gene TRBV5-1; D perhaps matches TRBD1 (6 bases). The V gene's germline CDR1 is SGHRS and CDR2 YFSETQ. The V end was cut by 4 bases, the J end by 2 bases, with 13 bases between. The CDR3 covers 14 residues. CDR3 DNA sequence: TGCGCCAGCAGCGAACAGGGCGTCCCCTACGAGCAGTACTTC. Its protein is CASSEQGVPYEQYF.

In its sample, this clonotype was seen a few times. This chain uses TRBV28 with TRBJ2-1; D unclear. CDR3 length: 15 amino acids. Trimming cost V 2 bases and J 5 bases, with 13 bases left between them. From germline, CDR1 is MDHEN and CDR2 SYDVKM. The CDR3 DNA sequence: TGTGCCAGCAGTTTAAAGGGAACTGGGAACAATGAGCAGTTCTTC. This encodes CASSLKGTGNNEQFF.

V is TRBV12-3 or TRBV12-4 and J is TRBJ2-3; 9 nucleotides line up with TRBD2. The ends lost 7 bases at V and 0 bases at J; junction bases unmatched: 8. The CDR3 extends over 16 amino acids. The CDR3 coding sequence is TGTGCCAGCACCCATCTGGCGGGAGGGAGCACAGATACGCAGTATTTT. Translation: CASTHLAGGSTDTQYF.

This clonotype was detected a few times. The CDR3 loop reads CASRPTGASTEAFF. The CDR3 nucleotides are TGTGCCAGCAGGCCAACAGGGGCAAGTACTGAAGCTTTCTTT. The rearrangement links TRBV12-3 or TRBV12-4 to TRBJ1-1; 7 bases agree with TRBD1. The V gene end was trimmed by 6 bases and the J gene end by 5 bases; junction bases not matched to a gene: 9. The CDR3 covers 14 residues.

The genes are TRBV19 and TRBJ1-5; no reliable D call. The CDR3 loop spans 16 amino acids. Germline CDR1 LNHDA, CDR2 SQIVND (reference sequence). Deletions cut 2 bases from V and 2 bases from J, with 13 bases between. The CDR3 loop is CASSIRARGGNQPQHF. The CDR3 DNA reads TGTGCCAGTAGTATAAGGGCCCGAGGAGGCAATCAGCCCCAGCATTTT.

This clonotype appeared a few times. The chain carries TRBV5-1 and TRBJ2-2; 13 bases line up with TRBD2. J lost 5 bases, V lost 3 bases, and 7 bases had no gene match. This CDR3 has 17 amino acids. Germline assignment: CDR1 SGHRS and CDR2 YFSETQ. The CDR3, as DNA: TGCGCCAGCAGCTGGACTAGCGGGAGTCCAGCTACCGGGGAGCTGTTTTTT. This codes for CASSWTSGSPATGELFF.

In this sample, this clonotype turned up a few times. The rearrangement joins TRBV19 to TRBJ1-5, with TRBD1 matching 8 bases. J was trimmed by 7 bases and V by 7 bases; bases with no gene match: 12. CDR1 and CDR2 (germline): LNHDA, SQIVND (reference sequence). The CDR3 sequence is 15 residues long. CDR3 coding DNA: TGTGCCAGTAACAACGGACAGGGCTCGGGGCAGCCCCAGCATTTT. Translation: CASNNGQGSGQPQHF.

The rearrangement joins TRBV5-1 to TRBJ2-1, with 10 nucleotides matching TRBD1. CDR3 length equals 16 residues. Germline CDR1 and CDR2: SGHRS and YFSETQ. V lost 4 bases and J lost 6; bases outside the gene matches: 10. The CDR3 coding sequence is TGCGCCAGCAGCGTGTGGGACAGGGGCTTTTTCAATGAGCAGTTCTTC. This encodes CASSVWDRGFFNEQFF.

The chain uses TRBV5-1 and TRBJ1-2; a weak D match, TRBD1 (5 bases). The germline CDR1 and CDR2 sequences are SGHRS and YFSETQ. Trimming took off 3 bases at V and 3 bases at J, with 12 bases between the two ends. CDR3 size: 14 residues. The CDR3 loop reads CASSYLGEDYGYTF. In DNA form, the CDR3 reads TGCGCCAGCAGCTACCTGGGGGAAGACTATGGCTACACCTTC.